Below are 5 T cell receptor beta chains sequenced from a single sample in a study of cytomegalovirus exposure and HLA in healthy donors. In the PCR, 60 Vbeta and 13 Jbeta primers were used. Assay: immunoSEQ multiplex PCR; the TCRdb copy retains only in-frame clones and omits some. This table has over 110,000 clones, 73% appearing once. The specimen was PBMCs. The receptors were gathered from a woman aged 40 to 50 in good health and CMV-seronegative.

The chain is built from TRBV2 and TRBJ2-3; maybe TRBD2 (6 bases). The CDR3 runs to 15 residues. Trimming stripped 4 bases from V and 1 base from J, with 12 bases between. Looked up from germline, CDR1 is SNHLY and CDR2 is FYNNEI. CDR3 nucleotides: TGTGCCAGCAGTGGATGGGACTCCCGCACAGATACGCAGTATTTT. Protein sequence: CASSGWDSRTDTQYF.

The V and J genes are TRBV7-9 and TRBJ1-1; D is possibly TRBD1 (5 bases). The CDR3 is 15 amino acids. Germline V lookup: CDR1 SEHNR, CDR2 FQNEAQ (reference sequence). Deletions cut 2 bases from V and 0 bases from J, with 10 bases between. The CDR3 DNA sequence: TGTGCCAGCAGCTTAAGGGGCTGGATGAACACTGAAGCTTTCTTT. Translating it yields CASSLRGWMNTEAFF.

The DNA for the CDR3 is TGTGCCAGCAGCTCACCTAGAGGTACGCAGTATTTT. Protein product: CASSSPRGTQYF. The chain combines TRBV6-5 with TRBJ2-3; D uncertain. Between the trimmed V and J ends, which lost 6 bases and 8 bases, there was a span of 12 bases. Per the germline V gene, CDR1 is MNHEY and CDR2 is SVGAGI. The CDR3 is 12 residues long.

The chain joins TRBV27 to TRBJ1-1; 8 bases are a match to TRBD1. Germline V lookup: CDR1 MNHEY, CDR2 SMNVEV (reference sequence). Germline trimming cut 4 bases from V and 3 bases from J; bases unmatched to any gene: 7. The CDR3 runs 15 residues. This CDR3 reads CASSSGTGGDTEAFF. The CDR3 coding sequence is TGTGCCAGCAGTTCAGGGACAGGTGGCGACACTGAAGCTTTCTTT.

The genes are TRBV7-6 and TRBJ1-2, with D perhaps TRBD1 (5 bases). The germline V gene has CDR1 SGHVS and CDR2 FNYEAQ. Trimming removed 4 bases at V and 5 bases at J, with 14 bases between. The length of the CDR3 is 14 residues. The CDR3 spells CASSSGTDLYGYTF. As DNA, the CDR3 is TGTGCCAGCAGCTCCGGGACTGACTTGTATGGCTACACCTTC.